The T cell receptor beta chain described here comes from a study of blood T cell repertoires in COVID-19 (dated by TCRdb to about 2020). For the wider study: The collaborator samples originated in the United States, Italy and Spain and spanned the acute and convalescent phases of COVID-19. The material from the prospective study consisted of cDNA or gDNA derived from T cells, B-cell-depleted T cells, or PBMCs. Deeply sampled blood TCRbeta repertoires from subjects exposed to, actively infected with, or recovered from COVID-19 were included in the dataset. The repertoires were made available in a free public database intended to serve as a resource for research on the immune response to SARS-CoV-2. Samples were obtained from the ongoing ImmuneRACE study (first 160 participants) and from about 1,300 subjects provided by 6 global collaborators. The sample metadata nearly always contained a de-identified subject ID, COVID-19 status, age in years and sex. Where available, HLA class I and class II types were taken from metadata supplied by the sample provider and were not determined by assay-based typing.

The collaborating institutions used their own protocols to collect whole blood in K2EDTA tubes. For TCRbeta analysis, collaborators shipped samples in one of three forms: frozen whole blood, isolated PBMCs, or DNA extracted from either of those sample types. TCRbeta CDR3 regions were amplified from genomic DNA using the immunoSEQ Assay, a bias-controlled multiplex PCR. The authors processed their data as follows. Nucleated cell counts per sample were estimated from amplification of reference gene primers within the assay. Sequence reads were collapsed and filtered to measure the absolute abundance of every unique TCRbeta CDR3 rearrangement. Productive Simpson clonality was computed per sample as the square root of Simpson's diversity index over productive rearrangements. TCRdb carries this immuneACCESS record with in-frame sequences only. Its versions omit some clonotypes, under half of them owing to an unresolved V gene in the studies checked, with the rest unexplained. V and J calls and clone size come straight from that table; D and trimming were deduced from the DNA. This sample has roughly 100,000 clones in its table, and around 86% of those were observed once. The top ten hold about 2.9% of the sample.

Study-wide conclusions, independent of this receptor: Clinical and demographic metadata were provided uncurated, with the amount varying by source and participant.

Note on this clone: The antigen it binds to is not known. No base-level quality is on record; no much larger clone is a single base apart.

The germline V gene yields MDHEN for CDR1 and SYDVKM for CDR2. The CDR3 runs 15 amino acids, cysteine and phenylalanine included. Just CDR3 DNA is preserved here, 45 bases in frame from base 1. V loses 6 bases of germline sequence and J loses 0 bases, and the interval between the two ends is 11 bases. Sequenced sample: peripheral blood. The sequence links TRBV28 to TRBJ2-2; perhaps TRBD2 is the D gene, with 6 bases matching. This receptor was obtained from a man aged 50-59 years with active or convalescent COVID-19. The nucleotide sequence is TGTGCCAGCAGACCCGGGACTCCGAACACCGGGGAGCTGTTTTTT. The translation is CASRPGTPNTGELFF.